These 2 T cell receptor beta chains were all obtained from the same sample, sequenced in a study of high-grade serous ovarian cancer treatment subgroups. The tumor samples were collected prior to definitive surgery or chemotherapy. Produced via immunoSEQ multiplex PCR; TCRdb's table is partial and in-frame only. The table records some 12,000 clones, roughly 87% of them present only once. The source material was tumor tissue. Source of these receptors: a human donor with high-grade serous ovarian cancer.

The table lists this clone with a few counts. The gene calls are TRBV19 and TRBJ1-1; D is undetermined. Trimming took off 3 bases at V and 6 bases at J, with 5 bases between the two ends. This CDR3 region has 11 residues. Per the germline V gene, CDR1 is LNHDA and CDR2 is SQIVND (reference sequence). The CDR3 loop reads CASSIFAEAFF. As DNA, the CDR3 is TGTGCCAGTAGTATCTTCGCTGAAGCTTTCTTT.

J is TRBJ2-5 and V is TRBV18; the D gene is possibly TRBD1 (6 bases). Germline lookup yields CDR1 KGHSH and CDR2 LQKENI. CDR3 length equals 14 residues. The V end was cut by 8 bases, the J end by 2 bases, with 15 bases between. Here the CDR3 DNA reads TGTGCCAGCCACAAGACAGGATGGCAAGAGACCCAGTACTTC. It specifies CASHKTGWQETQYF.